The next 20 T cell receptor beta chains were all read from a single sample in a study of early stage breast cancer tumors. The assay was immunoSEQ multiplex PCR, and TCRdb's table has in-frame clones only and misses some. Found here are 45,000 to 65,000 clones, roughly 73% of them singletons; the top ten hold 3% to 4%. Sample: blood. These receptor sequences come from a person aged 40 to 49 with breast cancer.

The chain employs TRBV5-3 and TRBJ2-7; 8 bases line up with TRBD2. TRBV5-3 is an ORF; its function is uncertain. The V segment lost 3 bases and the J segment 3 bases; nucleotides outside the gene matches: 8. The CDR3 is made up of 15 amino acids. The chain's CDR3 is CARSSLLAVRYEQYF. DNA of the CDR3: TGTGCCAGAAGCTCCTTACTAGCGGTTCGCTACGAGCAGTACTTC.

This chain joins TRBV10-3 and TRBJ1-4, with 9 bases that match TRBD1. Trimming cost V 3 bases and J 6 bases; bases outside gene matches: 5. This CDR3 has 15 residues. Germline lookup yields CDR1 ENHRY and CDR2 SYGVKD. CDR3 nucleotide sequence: TGTGCCATCAGTGATCCCCGGGACAGGGATGAAAAACTGTTTTTT. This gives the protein CAISDPRDRDEKLFF.

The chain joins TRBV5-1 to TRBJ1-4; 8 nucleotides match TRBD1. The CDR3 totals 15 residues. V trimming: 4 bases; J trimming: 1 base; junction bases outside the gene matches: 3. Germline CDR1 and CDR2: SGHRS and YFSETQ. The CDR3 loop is CASSVQGGTNEKLFF. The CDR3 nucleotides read TGCGCCAGCAGCGTACAGGGGGGAACTAATGAAAAACTGTTTTTT.

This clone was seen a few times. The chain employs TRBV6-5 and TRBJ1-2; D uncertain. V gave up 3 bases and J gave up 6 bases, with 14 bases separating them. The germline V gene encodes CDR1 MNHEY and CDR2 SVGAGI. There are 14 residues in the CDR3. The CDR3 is CASSYAGHKDGYTF. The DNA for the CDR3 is TGTGCCAGCAGTTATGCGGGCCACAAGGATGGCTACACCTTC.

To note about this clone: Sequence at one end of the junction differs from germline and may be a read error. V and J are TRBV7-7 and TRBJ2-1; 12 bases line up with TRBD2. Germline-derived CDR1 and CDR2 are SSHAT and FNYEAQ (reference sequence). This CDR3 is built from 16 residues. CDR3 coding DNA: TGTGCTAGCAGCTTAGGCGGACTAGCGGGATACAATGAGCAGTTCTTC. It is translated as CASSLGGLAGYNEQFF.

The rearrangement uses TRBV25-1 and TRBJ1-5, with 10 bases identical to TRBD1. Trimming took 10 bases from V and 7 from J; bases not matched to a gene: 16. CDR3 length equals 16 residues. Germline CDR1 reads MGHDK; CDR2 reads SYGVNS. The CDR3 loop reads CAIQLSDRGPRQPQHF. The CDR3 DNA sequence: TGTGCCATCCAGTTGAGCGACAGGGGGCCTCGGCAGCCCCAGCATTTT.

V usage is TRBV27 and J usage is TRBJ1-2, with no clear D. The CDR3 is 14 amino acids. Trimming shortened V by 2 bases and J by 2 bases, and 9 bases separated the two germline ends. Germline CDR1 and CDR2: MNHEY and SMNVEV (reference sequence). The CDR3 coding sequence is TGTGCCAGCAGTTTAACGGGAATCAACTATGGCTACACCTTC. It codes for CASSLTGINYGYTF.

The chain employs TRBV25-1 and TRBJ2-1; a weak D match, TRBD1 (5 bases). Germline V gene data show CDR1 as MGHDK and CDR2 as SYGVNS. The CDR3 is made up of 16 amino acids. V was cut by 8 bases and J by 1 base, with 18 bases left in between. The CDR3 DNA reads TGTGCCAGCTCCCTTCAGGGTACACGTTCCTACAATGAGCAGTTCTTC. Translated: CASSLQGTRSYNEQFF.

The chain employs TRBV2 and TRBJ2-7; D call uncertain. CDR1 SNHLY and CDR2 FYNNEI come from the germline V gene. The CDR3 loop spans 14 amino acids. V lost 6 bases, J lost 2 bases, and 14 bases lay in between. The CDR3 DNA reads TGTGCCAGCAGCCGGGTCTTGGGTACCTACGAGCAGTACTTC. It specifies CASSRVLGTYEQYF. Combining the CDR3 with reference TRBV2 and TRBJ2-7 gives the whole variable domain EPEVTQTPSHQVTQMGQEVILRCVPISNHLYFYWYRQILGQKVEFLVSFYNNEISEKSEIFDDQFSVERPDGSNFTLKIRSTKLEDSAMYFCASSRVLGTYEQYFGPGTRLTVT.

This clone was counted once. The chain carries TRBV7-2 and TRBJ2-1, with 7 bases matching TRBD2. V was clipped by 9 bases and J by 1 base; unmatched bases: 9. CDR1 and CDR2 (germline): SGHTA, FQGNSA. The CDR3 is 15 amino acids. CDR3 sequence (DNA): TGTGCCAGTTCCTTACTAGCGTCGTCCTACAATGAGCAGTTCTTC. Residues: CASSLLASSYNEQFF. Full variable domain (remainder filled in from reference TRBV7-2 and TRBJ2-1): GAGVSQSPSNKVTEKGKDVELRCDPISGHTALYWYRQSLGQGLEFLIYFQGNSAPDKSGLPSDRFSAERTGGSVSTLTIQRTQQEDSAVYLCASSLLASSYNEQFFGPGTRLTVL.

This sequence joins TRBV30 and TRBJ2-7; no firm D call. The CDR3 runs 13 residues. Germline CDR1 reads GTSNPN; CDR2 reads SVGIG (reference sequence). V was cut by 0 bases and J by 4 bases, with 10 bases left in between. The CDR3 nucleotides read TGTGCCTGGAGTGTGATCCAGCCTTACGAGCAGTACTTC. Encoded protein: CAWSVIQPYEQYF. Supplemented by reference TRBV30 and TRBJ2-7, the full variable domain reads SQTIHQWPATLVQPVGSPLSLECTVEGTSNPNLYWYRQAAGRGLQLLFYSVGIGQISSEVPQNLSASRPQDRQFILSSKKLLLSDSGFYLCAWSVIQPYEQYFGPGTRLTVT.

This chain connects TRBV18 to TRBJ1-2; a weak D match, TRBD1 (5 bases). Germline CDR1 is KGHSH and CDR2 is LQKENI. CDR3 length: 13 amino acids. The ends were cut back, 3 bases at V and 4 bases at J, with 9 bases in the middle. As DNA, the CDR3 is TGTGCCAGCTCACCGAGACAGACCTATGGCTACACCTTC. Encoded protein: CASSPRQTYGYTF.

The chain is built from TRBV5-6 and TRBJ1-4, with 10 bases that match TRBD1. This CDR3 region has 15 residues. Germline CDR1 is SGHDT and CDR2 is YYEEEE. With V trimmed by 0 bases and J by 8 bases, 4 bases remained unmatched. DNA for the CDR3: TGTGCCAGCAGCTTGGAGACAGGGGGCGTAGAAAAACTGTTTTTT. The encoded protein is CASSLETGGVEKLFF.

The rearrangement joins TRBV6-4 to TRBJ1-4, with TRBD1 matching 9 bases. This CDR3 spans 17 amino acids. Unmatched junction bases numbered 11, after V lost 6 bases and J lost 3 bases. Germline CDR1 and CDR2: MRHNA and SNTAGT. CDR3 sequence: CASSSGTGRPPNEKLFF. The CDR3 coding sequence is TGTGCCAGCAGCTCCGGGACAGGGCGGCCCCCTAATGAAAAACTGTTTTTT.

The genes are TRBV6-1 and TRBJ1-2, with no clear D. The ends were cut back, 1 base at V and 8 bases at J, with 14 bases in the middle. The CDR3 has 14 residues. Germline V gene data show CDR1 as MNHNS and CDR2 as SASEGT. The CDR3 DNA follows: TGTGCCAGCAGTGAAGGGGTGACGTTAGGGGGCTACACCTTC. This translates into CASSEGVTLGGYTF.

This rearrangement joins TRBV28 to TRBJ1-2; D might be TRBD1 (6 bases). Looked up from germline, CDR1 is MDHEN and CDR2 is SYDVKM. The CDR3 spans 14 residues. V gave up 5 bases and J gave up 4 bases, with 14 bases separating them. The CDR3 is CASSLQGLGYGYTF. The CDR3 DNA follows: TGTGCCAGCAGTCTCCAGGGGCTTGGCTATGGCTACACCTTC.

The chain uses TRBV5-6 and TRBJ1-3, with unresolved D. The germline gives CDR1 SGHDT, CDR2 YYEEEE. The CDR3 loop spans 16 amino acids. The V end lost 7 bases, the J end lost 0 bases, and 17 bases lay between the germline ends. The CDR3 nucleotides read TGTGCCAGCGCCCTCGGAGTGGCCGTCTCTGGAAACACCATATATTTT. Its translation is CASALGVAVSGNTIYF.

CDR3 loop: CASSLVGGLIGEKLFF. The CDR3 nucleotides are TGTGCCAGCAGCTTAGTGGGGGGGCTGATCGGTGAAAAACTGTTTTTT. This chain connects TRBV11-2 to TRBJ1-4; possibly TRBD1 for D (6 bases). Trimming took off 1 base at V and 7 bases at J, with 16 bases between the two ends. The V gene's germline CDR1 is SGHAT and CDR2 FQNNGV. The CDR3 is made up of 16 amino acids.

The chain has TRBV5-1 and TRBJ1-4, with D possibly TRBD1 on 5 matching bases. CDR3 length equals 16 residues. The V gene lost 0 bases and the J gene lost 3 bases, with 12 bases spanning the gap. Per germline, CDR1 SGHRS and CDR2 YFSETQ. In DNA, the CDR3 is TGCGCCAGCAGCTTGGGGGACGGCTCCCCTAATGAAAAACTGTTTTTT. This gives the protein CASSLGDGSPNEKLFF.

In DNA form, the CDR3 reads TGCGCCAGCAGTTCCGACAGGGCCACAGATACGCAGTATTTT. Protein: CASSSDRATDTQYF. V gene TRBV5-1 combines with J gene TRBJ2-3; 7 nucleotides match TRBD1. Germline trimming cut 5 bases from V and 2 bases from J; bases unmatched to any gene: 5. The germline V gene encodes CDR1 SGHRS and CDR2 YFSETQ. The CDR3 has 14 residues. Filled out from reference TRBV5-1 and TRBJ2-3, the complete variable domain reads KAGVTQTPRYLIKTRGQQVTLSCSPISGHRSVSWYQQTPGQGLQFLFEYFSETQRNKGNFPGRFSGRQFSNSRSEMNVSTLELGDSALYLCASSSDRATDTQYFGPGTRLTVL.